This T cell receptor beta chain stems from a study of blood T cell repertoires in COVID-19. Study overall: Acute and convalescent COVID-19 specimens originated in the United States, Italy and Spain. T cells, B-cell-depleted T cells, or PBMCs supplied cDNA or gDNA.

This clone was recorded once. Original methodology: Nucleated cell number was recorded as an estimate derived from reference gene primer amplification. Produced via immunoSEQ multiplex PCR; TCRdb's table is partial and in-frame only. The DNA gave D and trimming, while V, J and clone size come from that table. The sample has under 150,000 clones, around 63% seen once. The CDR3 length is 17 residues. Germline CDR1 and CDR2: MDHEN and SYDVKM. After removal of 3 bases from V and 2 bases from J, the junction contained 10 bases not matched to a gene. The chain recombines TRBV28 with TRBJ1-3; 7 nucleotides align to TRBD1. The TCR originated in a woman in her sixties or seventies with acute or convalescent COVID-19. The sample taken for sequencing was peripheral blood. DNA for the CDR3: TGTGCCAGCAGTTTTGGGGCGCCGGGACAGACTGGAAACACCATATATTTT. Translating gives CASSFGAPGQTGNTIYF. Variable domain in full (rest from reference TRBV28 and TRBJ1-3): DVKVTQSSRYLVKRTGEKVFLECVQDMDHENMFWYRQDPGLGLRLIYFSYDVKMKEKGDIPEGYSVSREKKERFSLILESASTNQTSMYLCASSFGAPGQTGNTIYFGEGSWLTVV.